The present entry profiles one T cell receptor beta chain with its context. Germline V CDR1 and CDR2: MGHRA, YSYEKL. This CDR3 region has 14 residues. Trimming removed 3 bases from V and 5 bases from J, with 13 bases in between. Donors each provided around 10 milliliters of peripheral blood. The sample belongs to a study of blood T cells in healthy people across ages. The use of a sample-barcoded 5' primer and a J-beta primer mix characterized a second PCR of roughly 6 to 11 cycles. TCRdb reanalysed the 5' RACE reads using MiXCR and keeps one entry per CDR3 protein. The sample lists about 630,000 distinct CDR3 sequences; 20% to 25% were seen once.

The receptor comes from a man aged 70 or older in good health. This rearrangement joins TRBV4-1 to TRBJ1-2; D unresolved. The sample consisted of blood. In nucleotides, the CDR3 is TGCGCCAGCAGCCAGGCGAAAAAGACGTATGGCTACACCTTC. This encodes CASSQAKKTYGYTF.